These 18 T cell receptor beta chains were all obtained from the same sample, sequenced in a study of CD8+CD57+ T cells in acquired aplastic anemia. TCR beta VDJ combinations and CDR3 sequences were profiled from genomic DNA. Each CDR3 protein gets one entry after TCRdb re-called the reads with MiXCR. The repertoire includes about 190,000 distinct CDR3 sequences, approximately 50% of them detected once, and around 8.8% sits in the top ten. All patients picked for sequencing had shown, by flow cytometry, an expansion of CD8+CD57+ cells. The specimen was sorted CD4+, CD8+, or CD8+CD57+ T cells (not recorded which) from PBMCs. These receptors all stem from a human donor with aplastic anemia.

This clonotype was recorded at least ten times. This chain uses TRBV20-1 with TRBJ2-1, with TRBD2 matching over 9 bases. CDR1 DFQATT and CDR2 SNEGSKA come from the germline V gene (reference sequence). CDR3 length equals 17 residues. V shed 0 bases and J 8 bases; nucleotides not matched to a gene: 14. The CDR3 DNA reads TGCAGTGCTAGAGATCTCGATAGCGGGAGAAAAGACGATGAGCAGTTCTTC. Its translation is CSARDLDSGRKDDEQFF.

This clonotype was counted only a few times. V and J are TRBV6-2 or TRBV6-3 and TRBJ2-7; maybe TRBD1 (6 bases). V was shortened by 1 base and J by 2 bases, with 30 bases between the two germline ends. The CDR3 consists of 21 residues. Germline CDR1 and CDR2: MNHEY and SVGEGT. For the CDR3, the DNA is TGTGCCAGCAGTTACTATCCCACAGGTCAGGGGCGGACAGAAAGGGCCTACGAGCAGTACTTC. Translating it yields CASSYYPTGQGRTERAYEQYF.

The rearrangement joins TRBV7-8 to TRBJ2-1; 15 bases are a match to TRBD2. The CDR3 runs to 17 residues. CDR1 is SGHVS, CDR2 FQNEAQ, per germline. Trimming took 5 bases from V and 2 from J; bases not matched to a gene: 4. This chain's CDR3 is CASSHGLAGGTYNEQFF. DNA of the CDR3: TGTGCCAGCAGCCACGGACTAGCGGGAGGGACCTACAATGAGCAGTTCTTC.

The CDR3 loop reads CAISGDSGGPSEQYF. In DNA, the CDR3 is TGTGCCATCAGTGGAGATAGCGGGGGGCCTTCCGAGCAGTACTTC. The chain links TRBV10-3 to TRBJ2-7; 10 bases fit TRBD2. CDR3 length: 15 amino acids. V was pared by 4 bases and J by 6 bases, with 9 bases of the junction left unmatched. Germline V gene lookup returns CDR1 ENHRY and CDR2 SYGVKD.

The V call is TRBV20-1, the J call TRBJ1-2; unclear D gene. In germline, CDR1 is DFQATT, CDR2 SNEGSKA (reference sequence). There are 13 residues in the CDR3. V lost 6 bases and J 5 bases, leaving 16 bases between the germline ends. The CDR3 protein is CSAVDTVRYGYTF. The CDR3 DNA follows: TGCAGTGCAGTCGACACGGTTAGGTATGGCTACACCTTC.

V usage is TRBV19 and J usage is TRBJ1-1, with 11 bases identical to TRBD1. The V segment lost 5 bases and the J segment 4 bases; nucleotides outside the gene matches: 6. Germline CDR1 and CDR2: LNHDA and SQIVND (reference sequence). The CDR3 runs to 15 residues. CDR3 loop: CASSPDRGRGTEAFF. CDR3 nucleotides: TGTGCCAGTAGTCCGGACAGGGGGCGCGGCACTGAAGCTTTCTTT. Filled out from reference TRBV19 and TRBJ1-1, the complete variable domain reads DGGITQSPKYLFRKEGQNVTLSCEQNLNHDAMYWYRQDPGQGLRLIYYSQIVNDFQKGDIAEGYSVSREKKESFPLTVTSAQKNPTAFYLCASSPDRGRGTEAFFGQGTRLTVV.

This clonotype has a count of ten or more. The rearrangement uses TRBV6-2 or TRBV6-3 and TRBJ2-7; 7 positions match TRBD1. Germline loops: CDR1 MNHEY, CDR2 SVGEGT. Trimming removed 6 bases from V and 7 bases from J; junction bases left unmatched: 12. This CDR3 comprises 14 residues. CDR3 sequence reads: CASSFNRQGGEQYF. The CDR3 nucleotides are TGTGCCAGCAGCTTCAATCGACAGGGCGGGGAGCAGTACTTC.

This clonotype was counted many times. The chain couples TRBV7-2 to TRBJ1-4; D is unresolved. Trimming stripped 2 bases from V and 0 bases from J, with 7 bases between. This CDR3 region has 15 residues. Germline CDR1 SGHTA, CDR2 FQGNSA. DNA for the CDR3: TGTGCCAGCAGCTTACAATTCGCAACTAATGAAAAACTGTTTTTT. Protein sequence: CASSLQFATNEKLFF.

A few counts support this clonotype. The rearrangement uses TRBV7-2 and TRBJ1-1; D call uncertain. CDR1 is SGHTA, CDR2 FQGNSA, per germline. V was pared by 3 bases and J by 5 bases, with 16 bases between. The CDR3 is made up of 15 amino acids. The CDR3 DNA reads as TGTGCCAGCAGCTTCCAGAAAAGTGCTGGTACTGAAGCTTTCTTT. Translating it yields CASSFQKSAGTEAFF.

Here the CDR3 reads CATSDILDTQYF. CDR3 coding DNA: TGTGCCACCAGTGATATCTTGGATACGCAGTATTTT. J is TRBJ2-3 and V is TRBV24-1; D gene uncertain. This CDR3 contains 12 residues. CDR1 KGHDR and CDR2 SFDVKD come from the germline V gene. V lost 3 bases and J 6 bases, leaving 6 bases between the germline ends.

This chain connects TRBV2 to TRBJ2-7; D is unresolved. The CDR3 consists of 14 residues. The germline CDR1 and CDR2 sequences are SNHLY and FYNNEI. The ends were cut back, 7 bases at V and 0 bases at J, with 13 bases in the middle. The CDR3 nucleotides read TGTGCCAGCACCGAGATTTCAGGCTCCTACGAGCAGTACTTC. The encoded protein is CASTEISGSYEQYF.

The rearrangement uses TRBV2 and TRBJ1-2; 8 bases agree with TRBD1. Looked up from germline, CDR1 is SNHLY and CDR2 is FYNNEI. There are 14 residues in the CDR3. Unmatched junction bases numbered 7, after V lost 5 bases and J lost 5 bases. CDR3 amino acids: CASSHDRGLYGYTF. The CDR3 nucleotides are TGTGCCAGCAGTCATGACAGGGGTTTGTATGGCTACACCTTC.

CDR3 DNA: TGCGCCAGCAGTGAGAGACAGGGTTGGCACACCGGGGAGCTGTTTTTT. This codes for CASSERQGWHTGELFF. The genes are TRBV10-1 and TRBJ2-2; 7 nucleotides align to TRBD1. Unmatched junction bases numbered 6, after V lost 2 bases and J lost 3 bases. The CDR3 extends over 16 amino acids. Germline values: CDR1 WNHNN, CDR2 SYGVQD (reference sequence).

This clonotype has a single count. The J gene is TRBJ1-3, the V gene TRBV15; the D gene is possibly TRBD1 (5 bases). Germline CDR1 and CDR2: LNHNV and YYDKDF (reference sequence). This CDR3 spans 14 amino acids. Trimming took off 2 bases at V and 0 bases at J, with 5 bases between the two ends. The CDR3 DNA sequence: TGTGCCACCAGCAGACAGGGCTCTGGAAACACCATATATTTT. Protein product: CATSRQGSGNTIYF. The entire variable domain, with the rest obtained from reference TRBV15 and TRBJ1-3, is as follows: DAMVIQNPRYQVTQFGKPVTLSCSQTLNHNVMYWYQQKSSQAPKLLFHYYDKDFNNEADTPDNFQSRRPNTSFCFLDIRSPGLGDTAMYLCATSRQGSGNTIYFGEGSWLTVV.

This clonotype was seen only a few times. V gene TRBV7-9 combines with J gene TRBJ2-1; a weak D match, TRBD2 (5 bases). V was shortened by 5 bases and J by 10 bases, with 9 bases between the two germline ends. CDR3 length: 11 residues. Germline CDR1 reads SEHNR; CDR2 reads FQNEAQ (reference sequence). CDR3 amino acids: CASSLLGEQFF. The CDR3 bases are TGTGCCAGCAGCCTACTAGGGGAGCAGTTCTTC.

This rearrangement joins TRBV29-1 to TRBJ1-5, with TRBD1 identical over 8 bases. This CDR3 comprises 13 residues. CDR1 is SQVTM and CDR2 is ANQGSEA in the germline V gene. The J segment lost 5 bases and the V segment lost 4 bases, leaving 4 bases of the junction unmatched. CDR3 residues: CSVAGGWDQPQHF. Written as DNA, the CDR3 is TGCAGCGTTGCAGGGGGCTGGGATCAGCCCCAGCATTTT.

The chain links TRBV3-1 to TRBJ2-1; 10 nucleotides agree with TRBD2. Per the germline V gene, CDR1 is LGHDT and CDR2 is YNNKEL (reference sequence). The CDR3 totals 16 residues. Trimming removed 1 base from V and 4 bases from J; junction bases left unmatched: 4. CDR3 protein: CASSQVATSGYNEQFF. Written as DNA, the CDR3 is TGTGCCAGCAGCCAAGTGGCGACTAGCGGGTACAATGAGCAGTTCTTC.

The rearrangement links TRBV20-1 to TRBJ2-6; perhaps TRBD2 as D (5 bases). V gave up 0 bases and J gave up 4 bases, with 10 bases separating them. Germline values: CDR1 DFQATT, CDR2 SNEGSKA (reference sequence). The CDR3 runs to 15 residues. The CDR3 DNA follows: TGCAGTGCTAGAGATCCCTGGGAGGGGGCCAACGTCCTGACTTTC. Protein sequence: CSARDPWEGANVLTF.